The following is a TCR beta chain sequence with its context. This entry is derived from a study of blood T cell repertoires in COVID-19. Per the authors' pipeline: Reference gene primer amplification yielded estimated nucleated cell counts. Sequencing was performed with immunoSEQ multiplex PCR; in TCRdb, only in-frame clones are kept and a portion is missing. V, J and clone size were drawn from that table, and D and trimming were deduced from the DNA. The sample consists of over 65,000 clones, 78% of them appearing once. The CDR3 has 16 residues. The germline CDR1 and CDR2 sequences are LNHDA and SQIVND (reference sequence). The ends were cut back, 3 bases at V and 3 bases at J, with 15 bases in the middle.

The chain has TRBV19 and TRBJ1-3; D is unclear. The receptor comes from a man between 60 and 75 years old with COVID-19, enrolled during active disease. The sequenced material came from peripheral blood. CDR3 loop: CASSMRDIGNGNTIYF. The CDR3 DNA reads TGTGCCAGTAGTATGCGAGACATCGGGAATGGAAACACCATATATTTT. Using reference TRBV19 and TRBJ1-3 for the parts outside the CDR3, the full variable domain is DGGITQSPKYLFRKEGQNVTLSCEQNLNHDAMYWYRQDPGQGLRLIYYSQIVNDFQKGDIAEGYSVSREKKESFPLTVTSAQKNPTAFYLCASSMRDIGNGNTIYFGEGSWLTVV.